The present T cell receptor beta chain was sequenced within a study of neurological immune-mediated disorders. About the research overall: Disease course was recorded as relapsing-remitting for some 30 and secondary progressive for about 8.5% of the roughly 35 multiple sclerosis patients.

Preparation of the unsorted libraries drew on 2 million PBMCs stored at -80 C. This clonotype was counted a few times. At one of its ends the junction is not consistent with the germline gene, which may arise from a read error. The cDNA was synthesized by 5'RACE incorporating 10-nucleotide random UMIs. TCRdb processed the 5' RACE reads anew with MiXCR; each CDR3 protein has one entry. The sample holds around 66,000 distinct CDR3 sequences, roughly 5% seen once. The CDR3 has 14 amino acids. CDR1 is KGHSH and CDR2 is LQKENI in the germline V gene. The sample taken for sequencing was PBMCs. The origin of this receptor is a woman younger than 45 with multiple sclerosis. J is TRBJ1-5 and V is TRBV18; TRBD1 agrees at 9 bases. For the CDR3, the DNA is TGTGCCAGCTCAGAGACAGGGGGTGGGGAGCCCCAGAATTTT. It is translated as CASSETGGGEPQNF.